Each of the 20 T cell receptor beta chains below was sequenced from the same sample in a study of Graves' ophthalmopathy and Graves' hyperthyroidism. RNA transcripts were the source from which TCR beta CDR3 regions were amplified. The library came from an HTBI-primed first-round RT-PCR and a second-round multiplex PCR. TCRdb re-called the multiplex PCR reads through MiXCR, storing one row per CDR3 protein. The table records 500,000 to 700,000 distinct CDR3 sequences, roughly 20% of them present only once. The specimen sequenced was peripheral blood. The receptors stem from a woman aged 18-29 years with stable Graves' hyperthyroidism. Some clones in this sample may be carry-over from other donors' samples.

This clonotype has only a few counts. This chain uses TRBV6-1 with TRBJ1-1, with 8 bases fitting TRBD1. The CDR3 has 15 amino acids. In germline, CDR1 is MNHNS, CDR2 SASEGT. V shed 7 bases, J shed 0 bases, and the junction held 7 bases outside the gene matches. The CDR3 spells CASNYRTGMNTEAFF. The DNA of the CDR3 is TGTGCCAGCAACTACCGGACAGGGATGAACACTGAAGCTTTCTTT.

The CDR3 spells CASSSRGRESTEAFF. The DNA for the CDR3 is TGTGCCAGCAGTTCCAGGGGCAGGGAATCGACTGAAGCTTTCTTT. The chain links TRBV28 to TRBJ1-1, with D possibly being TRBD1 (6 bases). V was clipped by 4 bases and J by 5 bases, with 17 bases between them. The CDR3 spans 15 residues. Germline V gene lookup returns CDR1 MDHEN and CDR2 SYDVKM.

The chain carries TRBV5-5 and TRBJ1-5; the D gene is possibly TRBD1 (6 bases). Germline V gene data show CDR1 as SGHKS and CDR2 as YYEKEE (reference sequence). The CDR3 runs to 14 residues. Trimming left V 6 bases short and J 5 bases short, with 15 bases between. CDR3 protein: CASTPGQSYQPQHF. CDR3 sequence (DNA): TGTGCCAGCACCCCCGGACAGAGTTATCAGCCCCAGCATTTT. The whole variable domain, filled in from reference TRBV5-5 and TRBJ1-5, reads DAGVTQSPTHLIKTRGQQVTLRCSPISGHKSVSWYQQVLGQGPQFIFQYYEKEERGRGNFPDRFSARQFPNYSSELNVNALLLGDSALYLCASTPGQSYQPQHFGDGTRLSIL.

About this clonotype itself: This could be a read error, since a much larger clone is one nucleotide away. The rearrangement uses TRBV6-5 and TRBJ2-2, with 8 bases aligning to TRBD2. The CDR3 length is 16 residues. CDR1 is MNHEY and CDR2 is SVGAGI in the germline V gene. CDR3 nucleotide sequence: TGTGCCAGCAGTTACTCGAGGACTAGCTCCGTCGGGGAGCTGTCTTTT. It codes for CASSYSRTSSVGELSF.

The table lists this clonotype with many counts. This rearrangement joins TRBV27 to TRBJ1-5; D remains ambiguous. V shed 0 bases and J shed 6 bases, with 9 bases lying between them. Looked up from germline, CDR1 is MNHEY and CDR2 is SMNVEV (reference sequence). The CDR3 sequence is 14 residues long. The CDR3 bases are TGTGCCAGCAGTTTATCCGCCAGCTCTCAGCCCCAGCATTTT. It specifies CASSLSASSQPQHF.

This clonotype has ten or more counts. V usage is TRBV11-2 and J usage is TRBJ2-5; D may be TRBD1 or TRBD2 (5 bases each). Germline V gives CDR1 SGHAT, CDR2 FQNNGV. V was cut by 5 bases and J by 5 bases, with 18 bases left in between. The CDR3 runs to 15 residues. The CDR3 DNA is TGTGCCAGCAGCCCGGGACGTTTGGGGCAGGAGACCCAGTACTTC. Its translation: CASSPGRLGQETQYF. The whole variable domain, remainder taken from reference TRBV11-2 and TRBJ2-5, is EAGVAQSPRYKIIEKRQSVAFWCNPISGHATLYWYQQILGQGPKLLIQFQNNGVVDDSQLPKDRFSAERLKGVDSTLKIQPAKLEDSAVYLCASSPGRLGQETQYFGPGTRLLVL.

Comment on this clonotype: A much larger clone lies one base from this, so it may be a read error. The chain couples TRBV12-3 or TRBV12-4 to TRBJ1-1; TRBD1 aligns across 8 bases. CDR3 length: 14 amino acids. The CDR3 loop reads CASSMDRARAESFF. The CDR3 DNA sequence: TGTGCCAGCAGTATGGACAGGGCAAGGGCTGAATCTTTCTTT.

This clonotype was seen at least ten times. This sequence joins TRBV28 and TRBJ2-2, with D maybe TRBD2 (6 bases). V shed 10 bases and J shed 5 bases, with 20 bases lying between them. Germline V gives CDR1 MDHEN, CDR2 SYDVKM. This CDR3 is built from 15 residues. The CDR3 is CATNRAGGGTGELFF. CDR3 DNA: TGTGCCACCAACCGGGCAGGTGGGGGGACCGGGGAGCTGTTTTTT.

Many counts were recorded for this clonotype. V gene TRBV11-1 combines with J gene TRBJ2-7; unclear D gene. V was shortened by 4 bases and J by 9 bases, with 16 bases between the two germline ends. Per germline, CDR1 SGHAT and CDR2 FQDESV (reference sequence). The CDR3 is made up of 13 amino acids. This chain's CDR3 is CASSSTEDYRQYF. In nucleotides, the CDR3 is TGTGCCAGCAGCTCCACAGAGGATTACAGGCAGTACTTC. Full variable domain (missing parts from reference TRBV11-1 and TRBJ2-7): EAEVAQSPRYKITEKSQAVAFWCDPISGHATLYWYRQILGQGPELLVQFQDESVVDDSQLPKDRFSAERLKGVDSTLKIQPAELGDSAMYLCASSSTEDYRQYFGPGTRLTVT.

The V gene is TRBV4-1, the J gene TRBJ1-6; a possible D gene is TRBD1 (6 bases). Germline CDR1 and CDR2: MGHRA and YSYEKL. This CDR3 comprises 16 residues. Trimming left V 3 bases short and J 3 bases short, with 12 bases between. The CDR3 sequence: CASSQAEGGYNSPLHF. The CDR3 region has the DNA TGCGCCAGCAGCCAGGCCGAGGGGGGCTATAATTCACCCCTCCACTTT.

The V gene is TRBV6-1, the J gene TRBJ1-6; possibly TRBD1 for D (6 bases). The V gene's germline CDR1 is MNHNS and CDR2 SASEGT. The CDR3 extends over 15 amino acids. Trimming removed 2 bases at V and 6 bases at J, with 11 bases between. CDR3 coding DNA: TGTGCCAGCAGTGAATCGCGACAGGTTAATTCACCCCTCCACTTT. Amino acid sequence: CASSESRQVNSPLHF.

This clonotype was detected only a few times. The gene calls are TRBV2 and TRBJ2-1, with D hard to call. Trimming cost V 3 bases and J 12 bases, with 9 bases left between them. The length of the CDR3 is 11 residues. The germline V gene has CDR1 SNHLY and CDR2 FYNNEI. The CDR3 loop reads CASSDNSWQFF. CDR3 nucleotide sequence: TGTGCCAGCAGTGACAACTCGTGGCAGTTCTTC.

The table lists this clonotype with many counts. V usage is TRBV6-1 and J usage is TRBJ1-4; D is perhaps TRBD1 (6 bases). The V end was cut by 6 bases, the J end by 3 bases, with 11 bases between. The CDR3 is 14 amino acids. Looked up from germline, CDR1 is MNHNS and CDR2 is SASEGT. The CDR3 here is CASSETGPNEKLFF. Here the CDR3 DNA reads TGTGCCAGCAGCGAAACAGGGCCTAATGAAAAACTGTTTTTT.

This clonotype has at least ten counts. The junction departs from germline at one end; a sequencing error may be responsible. This chain uses TRBV2 with TRBJ1-1; D perhaps matches TRBD1 (5 bases). The CDR3 consists of 13 residues. CDR1 SNHLY and CDR2 FYNNEI come from the germline V gene. The CDR3 here is CANSVGENTEAFF. CDR3 coding DNA: TGTGCCAACAGTGTGGGGGAGAACACTGAAGCTTTCTTT.

This clonotype has a handful of counts. The chain is built from TRBV6-5 and TRBJ1-5, with 8 nucleotides matching TRBD1. CDR1 is MNHEY, CDR2 SVGAGI, per germline. The CDR3 sequence is 17 residues long. V gave up 2 bases and J gave up 6 bases; unmatched junction bases: 12. CDR3 sequence reads: CASSYTSRDRFRQPQHF. The CDR3 nucleotides read TGTGCCAGCAGTTACACGTCCCGGGACAGGTTCCGTCAGCCCCAGCATTTT.

The sample holds one count of this clonotype. The chain combines TRBV6-9 with TRBJ1-1, with unresolved D. Germline V gene data show CDR1 as MNHGY and CDR2 as SVAAGI. This CDR3 has 13 amino acids. The V and J ends lost 8 bases and 4 bases respectively, with 14 bases between them. The CDR3 sequence: CASGFFGGTEAFF. In DNA, the CDR3 is TGTGCCAGCGGGTTTTTCGGAGGCACTGAAGCTTTCTTT.

The chain has TRBV12-3 or TRBV12-4 and TRBJ1-1; D is unclear. CDR3 length: 13 amino acids. CDR3 sequence: CAAGSALNTEAFF. The CDR3 DNA reads TGTGCAGCCGGGAGTGCCCTTAACACTGAAGCTTTCTTT.

The chain recombines TRBV20-1 with TRBJ1-1; D might be TRBD1 (5 bases). CDR3 length: 15 amino acids. Per the germline V gene, CDR1 is DFQATT and CDR2 is SNEGSKA (reference sequence). Trimming pared 0 bases from V and 11 bases from J, leaving 22 bases between. The CDR3 nucleotides read TGCAGTGCTAGAGATCCGGGAGGGGACGTCAATGAGGCTTTCTTT. This codes for CSARDPGGDVNEAFF.

This clonotype was seen at least ten times. The CDR3 sequence is CSVGENYGYTF. CDR3 bases: TGCAGCGTTGGGGAGAACTATGGCTACACCTTC. The chain carries TRBV29-1 and TRBJ1-2, with no clear D. Trimming stripped 4 bases from V and 2 bases from J, with 5 bases between. This CDR3 is built from 11 residues. Germline V gene data show CDR1 as SQVTM and CDR2 as ANQGSEA. The whole variable domain, filled in from reference TRBV29-1 and TRBJ1-2, reads SAVISQKPSRDICQRGTSLTIQCQVDSQVTMMFWYRQQPGQSLTLIATANQGSEATYESGFVIDKFPISRPNLTFSTLTVSNMSPEDSSIYLCSVGENYGYTFGSGTRLTVV.

This clonotype has ten or more counts. The chain employs TRBV20-1 and TRBJ2-5, with TRBD1 matching 8 bases. The CDR3 contains 15 residues. CDR1 is DFQATT and CDR2 is SNEGSKA in the germline V gene (reference sequence). Losses at the gene ends were 6 bases for V and 0 bases for J; bases not matched to a gene: 9. The CDR3 loop is CSADKDRGNQETQYF. DNA of the CDR3: TGCAGTGCGGATAAAGACAGGGGAAACCAAGAGACCCAGTACTTC.